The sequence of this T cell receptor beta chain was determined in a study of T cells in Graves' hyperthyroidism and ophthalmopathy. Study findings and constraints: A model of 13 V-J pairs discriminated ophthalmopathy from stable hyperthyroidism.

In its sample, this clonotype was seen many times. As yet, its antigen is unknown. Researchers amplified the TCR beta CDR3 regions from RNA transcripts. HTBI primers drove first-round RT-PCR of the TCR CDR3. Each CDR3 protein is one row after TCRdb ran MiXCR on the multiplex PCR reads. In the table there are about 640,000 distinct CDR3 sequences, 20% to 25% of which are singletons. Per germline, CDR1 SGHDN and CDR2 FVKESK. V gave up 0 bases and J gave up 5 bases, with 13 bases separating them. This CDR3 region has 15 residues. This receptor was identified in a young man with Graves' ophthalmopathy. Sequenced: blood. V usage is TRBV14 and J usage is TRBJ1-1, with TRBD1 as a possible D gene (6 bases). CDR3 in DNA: TGTGCCAGCAGCCAAGAGGGGGCTTCGAAAACTGAAGCTTTCTTT. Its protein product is CASSQEGASKTEAFF.